These 29 T cell receptor beta chains came from one sample sequenced in a study of T cells in Graves' hyperthyroidism and ophthalmopathy. Using RNA transcripts as the source, TCR beta CDR3 regions were amplified. With the HTBI primer set, the TCR CDR3 went through a first round of RT-PCR. From the multiplex PCR reads, TCRdb called clonotypes with MiXCR, one entry per CDR3 protein. The sample holds under 400,000 distinct CDR3 sequences, approximately 16% seen once. Sequenced material: blood. Receptors originate from a woman aged 60-70 years with Graves' ophthalmopathy.

This clonotype has just a few counts. The V call is TRBV14, the J call TRBJ2-1; 10 positions agree with TRBD1. Trimming removed 6 bases from V and 9 bases from J; junction bases left unmatched: 5. CDR3 length equals 13 residues. Germline V gene data show CDR1 as SGHDN and CDR2 as FVKESK. The CDR3: CASRGQGSGEQFF. DNA of the CDR3: TGTGCCAGCAGGGGACAGGGGAGTGGTGAGCAGTTCTTC.

A remark on this clonotype: This may be a read error: a much more frequent sequence differs by one nucleotide. J is TRBJ2-7 and V is TRBV28, with 10 bases identical to TRBD1. Germline V gene sequence: CDR1 MDHEN, CDR2 SYDVKM. The CDR3 is made up of 14 amino acids. CDR3 loop: CACSSGQGIYEQYF. In DNA form, the CDR3 reads TGTGCCTGCAGTTCGGGACAGGGGATCTACGAGCAGTACTTC. Complete variable domain (other parts from reference TRBV28 and TRBJ2-7): DVKVTQSSRYLVKRTGEKVFLECVQDMDHENMFWYRQDPGLGLRLIYFSYDVKMKEKGDIPEGYSVSREKKERFSLILESASTNQTSMYLCACSSGQGIYEQYFGPGTRLTVT.

This clonotype showed up many times. V and J are TRBV5-1 and TRBJ2-7; the D gene is possibly TRBD1 (6 bases). Deletions cut 3 bases from V and 4 bases from J, with 11 bases between. The CDR3 is 13 residues long. Germline lookup yields CDR1 SGHRS and CDR2 YFSETQ. CDR3 region: CASSSPQGYEQYF. The CDR3 coding sequence is TGCGCCAGCAGCTCTCCGCAGGGGTACGAGCAGTACTTC. Drawing the rest from reference TRBV5-1 and TRBJ2-7, the complete variable domain is KAGVTQTPRYLIKTRGQQVTLSCSPISGHRSVSWYQQTPGQGLQFLFEYFSETQRNKGNFPGRFSGRQFSNSRSEMNVSTLELGDSALYLCASSSPQGYEQYFGPGTRLTVT.

CDR3 sequence: CASSLVPGQASGANVLTF. The CDR3 DNA sequence: TGTGCCAGCAGTCTCGTCCCGGGACAGGCGTCTGGGGCCAACGTCCTGACTTTC. The V and J genes are TRBV28 and TRBJ2-6, with 8 bases lining up with TRBD1. The CDR3 consists of 18 residues. Germline loops: CDR1 MDHEN, CDR2 SYDVKM. Trimming at V came to 5 bases and at J to 1 base, leaving 10 bases not matched to a gene. The complete variable domain, with remaining parts taken from reference TRBV28 and TRBJ2-6, reads DVKVTQSSRYLVKRTGEKVFLECVQDMDHENMFWYRQDPGLGLRLIYFSYDVKMKEKGDIPEGYSVSREKKERFSLILESASTNQTSMYLCASSLVPGQASGANVLTFGAGSRLTVL.

Ten or more counts support this clonotype. The chain employs TRBV3-1 and TRBJ1-1; D is undetermined. Trimming stripped 3 bases from V and 5 bases from J, with 16 bases between. Germline V gene lookup returns CDR1 LGHDT and CDR2 YNNKEL (reference sequence). This CDR3 has 15 residues. The CDR3 DNA is TGTGCCAGCAGCCAGAGGTTTTCCCGGCGGACTGAAGCTTTCTTT. Translation gives CASSQRFSRRTEAFF.

The chain uses TRBV7-2 and TRBJ1-1, with D unclear. Germline-derived CDR1 and CDR2 are SGHTA and FQGNSA. Deletions cut 1 base from V and 5 bases from J, with 17 bases between. The CDR3 is 16 amino acids. The CDR3 sequence: CASSLVSGGAVTEAFF. The CDR3 DNA follows: TGTGCCAGCAGCTTAGTTAGCGGCGGCGCCGTGACTGAAGCTTTCTTT.

The table lists this clonotype with many counts. The gene calls are TRBV28 and TRBJ2-3, with D possibly TRBD2 on 5 matching bases. Trimming cost V 4 bases and J 1 base, with 9 bases left between them. Germline CDR1 MDHEN, CDR2 SYDVKM. The CDR3 has 14 residues. CDR3 coding DNA: TGTGCCAGCAGTTGGGGAGTTGGCACAGATACGCAGTATTTT. Its protein product is CASSWGVGTDTQYF.

As regards this clonotype: This may come from a read error, since a much larger clone is one base off. The CDR3 sequence: CASSRRQDTDAQYF. As DNA, the CDR3 is TGTGCCAGCAGTAGACGACAGGACACAGATGCGCAGTATTTT. The rearrangement links TRBV2 to TRBJ2-3; a weak D match, TRBD1 (6 bases). Germline V gives CDR1 SNHLY, CDR2 FYNNEI. This CDR3 has 14 residues.

This clonotype was detected only a few times. The chain has TRBV10-1 and TRBJ1-3; TRBD1 matches at 9 bases. Germline V gene lookup returns CDR1 WNHNN and CDR2 SYGVQD (reference sequence). The trim removed 2 bases at V and 4 bases at J, leaving 9 bases unmatched. This CDR3 region has 17 residues. The CDR3 here is CASSETSRTGAGNTIYF. The CDR3 nucleotides are TGCGCCAGCAGTGAGACCAGCCGGACAGGGGCAGGAAACACCATATATTTT.

This chain connects TRBV6-2 or TRBV6-3 to TRBJ2-7, with D perhaps matching TRBD1 (6 bases). Germline V gene sequence: CDR1 MNHEY, CDR2 SVGEGT. V was clipped by 7 bases and J by 2 bases, with 15 bases between them. CDR3 length: 14 amino acids. The DNA of the CDR3 is TGTGCCAGCACCGCACTGGACAGAACCTACGAGCAGTACTTC. Translated: CASTALDRTYEQYF.

V usage is TRBV5-6 and J usage is TRBJ2-1, with 10 bases matching TRBD1. The CDR3 has 15 amino acids. V trimming: 4 bases; J trimming: 6 bases; junction bases outside the gene matches: 7. CDR1 is SGHDT, CDR2 YYEEEE, per germline. DNA for the CDR3: TGTGCCAGCAGCGTAAGACAGGGGGCAGGCAATGAGCAGTTCTTC. It encodes CASSVRQGAGNEQFF.

This clonotype was observed at least ten times. The rearrangement joins TRBV7-9 to TRBJ2-3, with D maybe TRBD2 (6 bases). The CDR3 covers 15 residues. Trimming cost V 4 bases and J 6 bases, with 17 bases left between them. Per the germline V gene, CDR1 is SEHNR and CDR2 is FQNEAQ (reference sequence). The CDR3 DNA is TGTGCCAGCAGCTCCCCTACGGGAGCCCCCGATACGCAGTATTTT. This encodes CASSSPTGAPDTQYF.

This chain connects TRBV11-2 to TRBJ2-5; TRBD2 matches at 11 bases. The germline V gene encodes CDR1 SGHAT and CDR2 FQNNGV. The CDR3 runs to 15 residues. Losses at the gene ends were 6 bases for V and 0 bases for J; bases not matched to a gene: 3. In DNA form, the CDR3 reads TGTGCCAGCAGGCGACTAGCGGGACACCAAGAGACCCAGTACTTC. Translated, it gives CASRRLAGHQETQYF.

This clonotype was recorded a few times. J is TRBJ2-6 and V is TRBV7-2, with 8 bases that match TRBD1. Trimming took 4 bases from V and 4 from J; bases not matched to a gene: 9. The length of the CDR3 is 17 residues. Germline V gene sequence: CDR1 SGHTA, CDR2 FQGNSA. CDR3 in amino acids: CASSSNSRGLGANVLTF. In DNA, the CDR3 is TGTGCCAGCAGCTCAAACAGCAGGGGGCTCGGGGCCAACGTCCTGACTTTC.

In this sample, this clonotype turned up a few times. The rearrangement joins TRBV20-1 to TRBJ2-1, with 8 bases identical to TRBD1. The V gene end was trimmed by 8 bases and the J gene end by 3 bases; junction bases not matched to a gene: 9. CDR1 is DFQATT and CDR2 is SNEGSKA in the germline V gene (reference sequence). This CDR3 has 14 amino acids. This CDR3 reads CSTPEGQVYNEQFF. The DNA of the CDR3 is TGCAGTACACCAGAGGGACAGGTCTACAATGAGCAGTTCTTC.

This clonotype has at least ten counts. V and J are TRBV7-2 and TRBJ2-1; 9 bases align to TRBD2. The CDR3 sequence is 14 residues long. V trimming: 2 bases; J trimming: 10 bases; junction bases outside the gene matches: 6. Germline lookup yields CDR1 SGHTA and CDR2 FQGNSA. The CDR3 spells CASSLWREGREQFF. In DNA form, the CDR3 reads TGTGCCAGCAGCTTATGGCGGGAGGGCCGGGAGCAGTTCTTC.

This clonotype occurred a few times. V usage is TRBV5-1 and J usage is TRBJ1-1; D may be TRBD1 (6 bases). This CDR3 is 14 amino acids long. Per the germline V gene, CDR1 is SGHRS and CDR2 is YFSETQ. The ends were cut back, 4 bases at V and 1 base at J, with 11 bases in the middle. The CDR3: CASSTGQKNTEAFF. The CDR3 nucleotides read TGCGCCAGCAGCACCGGACAGAAGAACACTGAAGCTTTCTTT.

The J gene is TRBJ2-1, the V gene TRBV28; possible D gene TRBD2, 6 bases. The V gene's germline CDR1 is MDHEN and CDR2 SYDVKM. V was trimmed by 4 bases and J by 0 bases, leaving 13 bases between them. The CDR3 is made up of 16 amino acids. For the CDR3, the DNA is TGTGCCAGCAGTTCACCGGGAGTTAGCTCCTACAATGAGCAGTTCTTC. This gives the protein CASSSPGVSSYNEQFF.

This clonotype was counted between two and nine times. A much larger clonotype is one base distant, so this may be a read error. This chain links TRBV20-1 with TRBJ2-7, with 10 bases that match TRBD1. The length of the CDR3 is 14 residues. Germline V gives CDR1 DFQATT, CDR2 SNEGSKA (reference sequence). The J segment lost 3 bases and the V segment lost 5 bases, leaving 7 bases of the junction unmatched. CDR3 bases: TGCAGTGCTTCGGACAGGGGGATATTCTACGAGCAGTACTTC. Its protein is CSASDRGIFYEQYF.

There are many counts of this clonotype. V gene TRBV4-1 combines with J gene TRBJ2-3; a weak D match, TRBD2 (6 bases). The CDR3 length is 14 residues. The V gene's germline CDR1 is MGHRA and CDR2 YSYEKL. V was trimmed by 4 bases and J by 1 base, leaving 9 bases between them. As DNA, the CDR3 is TGCGCCAGCAGCCTAGCGGTTGGCACAGATACGCAGTATTTT. As protein: CASSLAVGTDTQYF.

This clonotype has a count of ten or more. The chain joins TRBV18 to TRBJ1-2, with 8 positions matching TRBD1. The J segment lost 4 bases and the V segment lost 5 bases, leaving 6 bases of the junction unmatched. Germline CDR1 reads KGHSH; CDR2 reads LQKENI. The CDR3 runs 14 residues. The DNA of the CDR3 is TGTGCCAGCTCAACAGGACAGGGTCTCTATGGCTACACCTTC. Protein: CASSTGQGLYGYTF.

This clonotype occurred many times. The chain has TRBV11-2 and TRBJ2-7; TRBD2 agrees at 8 bases. The CDR3 covers 18 residues. CDR1 and CDR2 (germline): SGHAT, FQNNGV. The V gene end was trimmed by 1 base and the J gene end by 0 bases; junction bases not matched to a gene: 11. CDR3 DNA: TGTGCCAGCAGCTTAGGTCCCCCAGGCGGGGGGACCTCCTACGAGCAGTACTTC. Its protein product is CASSLGPPGGGTSYEQYF.

V is TRBV7-2 and J is TRBJ2-3, with TRBD2 matching 10 bases. The trim removed 6 bases at V and 5 bases at J, leaving 5 bases unmatched. The CDR3 consists of 14 residues. Germline values: CDR1 SGHTA, CDR2 FQGNSA. The CDR3 coding sequence is TGTGCCAGCAGGGACCGGACTAGCGGAGATACGCAGTATTTT. This translates into CASRDRTSGDTQYF.

At least ten counts were recorded for this clonotype. V usage is TRBV20-1 and J usage is TRBJ2-7, with TRBD2 identical over 7 bases. This CDR3 spans 12 amino acids. CDR1 is DFQATT, CDR2 SNEGSKA, per germline (reference sequence). With 4 bases clipped from V and 2 bases from J, the junction kept 2 bases outside the gene matches. The CDR3 bases are TGCAGTGCTACCGCGGGGGCCTACGAGCAGTACTTC. Residues: CSATAGAYEQYF.

The chain joins TRBV13 to TRBJ2-5; 8 positions match TRBD1. The length of the CDR3 is 17 residues. Germline assignment: CDR1 PRHDT and CDR2 FYEKMQ (reference sequence). J lost 4 bases, V lost 5 bases, and 15 bases had no gene match. The CDR3: CASSATGTTGGRETQYF. CDR3 in DNA: TGTGCCAGCAGCGCGACCGGGACCACAGGGGGGAGAGAGACCCAGTACTTC.

This clonotype was seen repeatedly, ten times or more. The J gene is TRBJ2-1, the V gene TRBV5-1, with D tentatively TRBD1 or TRBD2 (5 bases each). The CDR3 has 12 amino acids. Germline V CDR1 and CDR2: SGHRS, YFSETQ. V gave up 0 bases and J gave up 13 bases, with 11 bases separating them. Here the CDR3 DNA reads TGCGCCAGCAGCTTGGACAGTGGGGGACAGTTCTTC. Translating gives CASSLDSGGQFF.

This clonotype has a count of ten or more. J is TRBJ1-5 and V is TRBV20-1; D is ambiguous. The CDR3 runs to 13 residues. The germline V gene has CDR1 DFQATT and CDR2 SNEGSKA (reference sequence). V lost 5 bases to trimming and J lost 2 bases, with 10 bases between them. CDR3 DNA sequence: TGCAGTGCTCTCGGGCGGCGCAATCAGCCCCAGCATTTT. Translation gives CSALGRRNQPQHF.

This clonotype occurred many times. This sequence joins TRBV20-1 and TRBJ2-3; the match to TRBD2 covers 10 bases. V was pared by 3 bases and J by 4 bases, with 19 bases of the junction left unmatched. The CDR3 has 19 residues. Germline loops: CDR1 DFQATT, CDR2 SNEGSKA (reference sequence). The CDR3 region has the DNA TGCAGTGCTAGCCCACCCGGACTAGCGGCCGCCGCCCTACCAGATACGCAGTATTTT. As protein: CSASPPGLAAAALPDTQYF.

This rearrangement joins TRBV18 to TRBJ1-3; no reliable D call. Germline V gives CDR1 KGHSH, CDR2 LQKENI. This CDR3 is built from 13 residues. The germline V and J ends were trimmed by 2 bases and 4 bases, with 6 bases remaining between them. The CDR3 here is CASSPNGGNTIYF. Written as DNA, the CDR3 is TGTGCCAGCTCACCAAACGGAGGAAACACCATATATTTT.